This T cell receptor (beta chain) was recorded in a study of cytomegalovirus exposure and HLA in healthy donors. The germline V gene encodes CDR1 SGHTA and CDR2 FQGTGA. Trimming pared 5 bases from V and 6 bases from J, leaving 13 bases between. The CDR3 extends over 13 amino acids. Study outcomes and limitations: Later analysis identified several of the most significant clusters that appeared linked to common viral pathogens. Most of the TCR beta V segments (in an earlier analysis) were productive either about 87% or about 30% of the time. By HLA locus, TCR association rates varied in a later analysis, with DRB1 showing the most and HLA-C the fewest.

PCR amplification relied on 60 Vbeta primers (plus 13 Jbeta primers). TCRdb's table, derived via immunoSEQ multiplex PCR, lists solely in-frame clones and lacks some. Of around 150,000 clones listed, roughly 9.6% are singletons. Note on this clone: Its target is not known.

This TCR came from a woman aged 40-49 years in good health and CMV-seropositive. The source material was PBMCs. V and J are TRBV7-3 and TRBJ1-2; D is perhaps TRBD1 (5 bases). The CDR3 nucleotides read TGTGCCAGCAGCCCAGGGCCCCGGGATGGCTACACCTTC. Its translation: CASSPGPRDGYTF. The whole variable domain, filled in from reference TRBV7-3 and TRBJ1-2, reads GAGVSQTPSNKVTEKGKYVELRCDPISGHTALYWYRQSLGQGPEFLIYFQGTGAADDSGLPNDRFFAVRPEGSVSTLKIQRTERGDSAVYLCASSPGPRDGYTFGSGTRLTVV.